This TCR beta chain was sequenced in a study of blood T cell repertoires in COVID-19 (dated by TCRdb to 2018 to 2021). Turning to the overall study: Samples covering the acute and convalescent phases of COVID-19 were provided by collaborators in the United States, Italy and Spain. The prospective study material was composed of cDNA or gDNA derived from T cells, B-cell-depleted T cells, or PBMCs. Nearly every sample came with metadata listing a de-identified subject ID, COVID-19 status, age in years and sex. The repertoires were made available in a free public database intended to serve as a resource for research on the immune response to SARS-CoV-2. Samples were obtained from the ongoing ImmuneRACE study (first 160 participants) and from about 1,300 subjects provided by 6 global collaborators. Deeply sampled blood TCRbeta repertoires from subjects exposed to, actively infected with, or recovered from COVID-19 were included in the dataset. Where available, HLA class I and class II types were taken from metadata supplied by the sample provider and were not determined by assay-based typing.

Enrolling through a virtual design, the prospective study's participants ranged in age from roughly 18 to 100 years and lived across 20 to 30 United States geographic areas. In the prospective study, participants were assigned to cohorts based on the clinical history participants reported in a screening survey and a study questionnaire. In the prospective study, mobile phlebotomists collected whole blood, serum and a nasopharyngeal or oropharyngeal swab from each participant. Additional blood draws and questionnaires over a 2-month period could optionally be provided by prospective study participants. Blood samples from the prospective study were shipped frozen or at room temperature prior to DNA extraction. Spanning cysteine to phenylalanine, the CDR3 consists of 14 amino acids. Only the CDR3 portion is preserved as DNA: 42 bases, with reading frame beginning at the first base. Trimming accounts for 4 bases at V and 6 bases at J, while the number of junction bases matched to no gene is 5. The germline V gene supplies CDR1 ENHRY and CDR2 SYGVKD.

Remarks on this clone: The antigen it binds to is not known. Qualities for individual bases were not recorded, and no much larger clone is one base off.

TCRbeta CDR3 regions were amplified from genomic DNA using the immunoSEQ Assay, a bias-controlled multiplex PCR. Per the source publication's procedure: Nucleated cell counts per sample were estimated from amplification of reference gene primers within the assay. To quantify the absolute abundance of each unique TCRbeta CDR3 rearrangement, sequence reads were collapsed and filtered. For each sample, productive Simpson clonality was calculated by taking the square root of Simpson's diversity index across productive rearrangements. TCRdb carries this immuneACCESS record with in-frame sequences only. Its versions omit some clonotypes, under half of them owing to an unresolved V gene in the studies checked, with the rest unexplained. The DNA was the basis for D and trimming; V, J and clone size are from that table. In this sample the table shows 150,000 to 200,000 clones, approximately 73% of which occur a single time. About a sixth of the sample is in the top ten clones.

The paper's findings and limits, for the study overall: Clinical and demographic metadata were provided uncurated, with the amount varying by source and participant.

Recombination connected TRBV10-3 to TRBJ2-3; 9 bases in the junction line up with TRBD2. Sequences were obtained from PBMCs or T cells enriched from blood (not recorded which). The sequence derives from a woman aged 45-65 years with acute COVID-19. CDR3 region: CAISGSGGGDTQYF. The nucleotide sequence reads TGTGCCATCAGTGGTAGCGGGGGAGGGGATACGCAGTATTTT.